A single sample gave rise to the 29 T cell receptor beta chains below, sequenced in a study of blood T cell repertoires in COVID-19. TCRdb's copy holds only in-frame clones and misses some; the assay was immunoSEQ multiplex PCR. The sample holds around 500,000 clones; less than 90% are singletons and the top ten take 8.3%. The specimen sequenced was PBMCs or T cells enriched from blood (not recorded which). The receptors come from a woman aged 60-70 years who had recovered from COVID-19.

This sequence joins TRBV5-1 and TRBJ1-2; 9 bases fit TRBD1. The germline V gene has CDR1 SGHRS and CDR2 YFSETQ. The V and J ends lost 2 bases and 6 bases, in that order; junction bases with no gene match: 11. The CDR3 consists of 16 residues. In DNA, the CDR3 is TGCGCCAGCAGCTTACAGGGGGCTCCCACTGGGGATGGCTACACCTTC. Translated: CASSLQGAPTGDGYTF.

The chain carries TRBV18 and TRBJ2-1; TRBD1 agrees at 8 bases. Trimming at V came to 2 bases and at J to 7 bases, leaving 7 bases not matched to a gene. This CDR3 is built from 15 residues. The germline gives CDR1 KGHSH, CDR2 LQKENI. For the CDR3, the DNA is TGTGCCAGCTCACCAAACAGGGGGAGAATGAATGAGCAGTTCTTC. Its translation: CASSPNRGRMNEQFF.

This rearrangement joins TRBV5-1 to TRBJ1-2, with D possibly being TRBD1 (6 bases). Trimming pared 1 base from V and 3 bases from J, leaving 10 bases between. Germline V lookup: CDR1 SGHRS, CDR2 YFSETQ. This CDR3 has 14 residues. The CDR3 nucleotides are TGCGCCAGCAGCTTGAGGACAGATTACTATGGCTACACCTTC. As protein: CASSLRTDYYGYTF.

The V call is TRBV6-4, the J call TRBJ1-5; TRBD1 matches at 8 bases. V dropped 3 bases and J dropped 7; count of bases not matched to a gene: 5. In germline, CDR1 is MRHNA, CDR2 SNTAGT. The CDR3 totals 14 residues. For the CDR3, the DNA is TGTGCCAGCAGTGAATCAGGGGGCGGACAGCCCCAGCATTTT. Encoded protein: CASSESGGGQPQHF.

The genes are TRBV6-5 and TRBJ1-1; D remains ambiguous. The V gene lost 6 bases and the J gene lost 9 bases, with 20 bases spanning the gap. Looked up from germline, CDR1 is MNHEY and CDR2 is SVGAGI. The CDR3 length is 14 residues. The CDR3 nucleotides are TGTGCCAGCAGACCGGAGGGATTCTCGATGCAAGCTTTCTTT. It translates to CASRPEGFSMQAFF.

The chain uses TRBV12-5 and TRBJ1-5; no clear D. The CDR3 is made up of 14 amino acids. Germline V gene lookup returns CDR1 LGHNT and CDR2 FRNRAP. The V end was cut by 1 base, the J end by 2 bases, with 6 bases between. The CDR3 coding sequence is TGTGCTAGTGGTTTGGGGGCAGGCAATCAGCCCCAGCATTTT. Amino acid sequence: CASGLGAGNQPQHF.

The chain uses TRBV4-1 and TRBJ1-5; 7 bases map to TRBD1. The CDR3 consists of 16 residues. Trimming removed 4 bases from V and 1 base from J; junction bases left unmatched: 7. Germline values: CDR1 MGHRA, CDR2 YSYEKL. For the CDR3, the DNA is TGCGCCAGCAGCCTCCGAGGGGGCCTAAGCAATCAGCCCCAGCATTTT. Its protein is CASSLRGGLSNQPQHF.

The chain has TRBV7-2 and TRBJ2-7; TRBD1 matches at 9 bases. CDR1 SGHTA and CDR2 FQGNSA come from the germline V gene. With 5 bases clipped from V and 3 bases from J, the junction kept 8 bases outside the gene matches. The CDR3 consists of 15 residues. CDR3 DNA: TGTGCCAGCAGCCCGACGGGACAGGGTAGCTACGAGCAGTACTTC. The encoded protein is CASSPTGQGSYEQYF.

DNA for the CDR3: TGTGCCAGTAGTTCAACAGGGTTGAGCAGCAATCAGCCCCAGCATTTT. It is translated as CASSSTGLSSNQPQHF. The chain has TRBV19 and TRBJ1-5, with TRBD1 as a possible D gene (6 bases). V shed 5 bases and J shed 1 base, with 15 bases lying between them. Germline V gene sequence: CDR1 LNHDA, CDR2 SQIVND (reference sequence). This CDR3 has 16 residues. Variable domain in full (rest from reference TRBV19 and TRBJ1-5): DGGITQSPKYLFRKEGQNVTLSCEQNLNHDAMYWYRQDPGQGLRLIYYSQIVNDFQKGDIAEGYSVSREKKESFPLTVTSAQKNPTAFYLCASSSTGLSSNQPQHFGDGTRLSIL.

V gene TRBV4-2 combines with J gene TRBJ2-1; no firm D call. V lost 3 bases and J lost 5, with 8 bases in between. Germline assignment: CDR1 LGHNA and CDR2 YNFKEQ. The CDR3 runs to 13 residues. Here the CDR3 reads CASSHGQHNEQFF. The CDR3 nucleotides are TGTGCCAGCAGCCATGGGCAGCACAATGAGCAGTTCTTC.

This chain connects TRBV21-1 to TRBJ1-4; the DNA was not used to check the table's D call, TRBD1. TRBV21-1 is a recognized pseudogene. CDR3 length: 16 amino acids. The CDR3 sequence is CASSKRGRDRNRKLFF. The CDR3 DNA sequence: TGTGCCAGCAGCAAAAGGGGCCGGGACAGAAATAGAAAACTGTTTTTT.

The chain uses TRBV15 and TRBJ2-4; TRBD1 is a possible D gene (6 bases). CDR1 and CDR2 from the germline V gene are LNHNV and YYDKDF (reference sequence). This CDR3 has 17 amino acids. Trimming took off 5 bases at V and 0 bases at J, with 17 bases between the two ends. The CDR3 nucleotides are TGTGCCACCAGCCGCCGACAGGTTCGGTTAGCCAAAAACATTCAGTACTTC. Translation gives CATSRRQVRLAKNIQYF. Full variable domain (rest looked up from reference TRBV15 and TRBJ2-4): DAMVIQNPRYQVTQFGKPVTLSCSQTLNHNVMYWYQQKSSQAPKLLFHYYDKDFNNEADTPDNFQSRRPNTSFCFLDIRSPGLGDTAMYLCATSRRQVRLAKNIQYFGAGTRLSVL.

The chain employs TRBV24-1 and TRBJ1-2; no clear D gene. In germline, CDR1 is KGHDR, CDR2 SFDVKD. The CDR3 runs 13 residues. V dropped 2 bases and J dropped 4 bases, with 7 bases sitting between them. The CDR3 region is CATSDSSSYGYTF. For the CDR3, the DNA is TGTGCCACCAGTGATTCATCATCCTATGGCTACACCTTC.

The V call is TRBV10-1, the J call TRBJ1-1; D call uncertain. Trimming left V 2 bases short and J 3 bases short, with 13 bases between. Germline CDR1 reads WNHNN; CDR2 reads SYGVQD (reference sequence). This CDR3 region has 15 residues. This CDR3 reads CASSERTGRDTEAFF. In DNA form, the CDR3 reads TGCGCCAGCAGTGAGCGGACCGGGCGGGACACTGAAGCTTTCTTT.

This clone occurred once. J is TRBJ1-5 and V is TRBV5-5; D gene unclear. V lost 5 bases and J lost 1, with 7 bases in between. The CDR3 is made up of 13 amino acids. From germline, CDR1 is SGHKS and CDR2 YYEKEE (reference sequence). CDR3 in DNA: TGTGCCAGCAGTCTAGGAAGCAATCAGCCCCAGCATTTT. It specifies CASSLGSNQPQHF. Together with reference TRBV5-5 and TRBJ1-5, the CDR3 gives the full variable domain: DAGVTQSPTHLIKTRGQQVTLRCSPISGHKSVSWYQQVLGQGPQFIFQYYEKEERGRGNFPDRFSARQFPNYSSELNVNALLLGDSALYLCASSLGSNQPQHFGDGTRLSIL.

The sample holds one count of this clone. The gene calls are TRBV2 and TRBJ1-2, with 9 bases aligning to TRBD1. This CDR3 is 17 amino acids long. With 8 bases clipped from V and 1 base from J, the junction kept 14 bases outside the gene matches. Germline V gives CDR1 SNHLY, CDR2 FYNNEI. The DNA for the CDR3 is TGTGCCAGCCGGCACGGGACAGGGACAATCATTAACTATGGCTACACCTTC. Protein product: CASRHGTGTIINYGYTF.

This chain uses TRBV4-1 with TRBJ1-5, with D tentatively TRBD1 (5 bases). Per germline, CDR1 MGHRA and CDR2 YSYEKL. The CDR3 sequence is 19 residues long. Between the trimmed V and J ends, which lost 0 bases and 6 bases, there was a span of 24 bases. Written as DNA, the CDR3 is TGCGCCAGCAGCCAAGAGGGGCAGGGAATTAGCGGAATTAGTCAGCCCCAGCATTTT. As protein: CASSQEGQGISGISQPQHF.

This chain links TRBV2 with TRBJ1-3; D gene ambiguous. Trimming left V 2 bases short and J 4 bases short, with 9 bases between. CDR1 is SNHLY, CDR2 FYNNEI, per germline. The CDR3 totals 14 residues. The CDR3 protein is CASSERGTGNTIYF. The CDR3 coding sequence is TGTGCCAGCAGTGAACGGGGAACCGGAAACACCATATATTTT.

CDR3 in DNA: TGTGCCAGCGGACAGGGAGGAAACACCATATATTTT. It translates to CASGQGGNTIYF. This rearrangement joins TRBV6-5 to TRBJ1-3, with 8 bases fitting TRBD1. V lost 8 bases and J lost 4; bases outside the gene matches: 1. Germline-derived CDR1 and CDR2 are MNHEY and SVGAGI. The CDR3 spans 12 residues.

The chain recombines TRBV5-4 with TRBJ1-2, with 8 bases lining up with TRBD1. Germline V gene data show CDR1 as SGHNT and CDR2 as YYREEE (reference sequence). V lost 4 bases to trimming and J lost 5 bases; unmatched junction nucleotides: 7. The CDR3 extends over 14 amino acids. CDR3 nucleotide sequence: TGTGCCAGCAGCCCGGGACAGGCGGGGTATGGCTACACCTTC. Residues: CASSPGQAGYGYTF.

The chain joins TRBV6-6 to TRBJ2-7; 8 positions match TRBD1. The germline V gene encodes CDR1 MNHNY and CDR2 SVGAGI (reference sequence). CDR3 length equals 13 residues. The junction had 1 base not matched to a gene; V was cut back by 5 bases and J by 1 base. CDR3 in DNA: TGTGCCAGCAGTCGGACAGGGTCCTACGAGCAGTACGTC. Amino acids: CASSRTGSYEQYV.

The chain is built from TRBV11-2 and TRBJ1-6; no firm D call. The germline V and J ends were trimmed by 1 base and 9 bases, with 13 bases remaining between them. The CDR3 loop spans 15 amino acids. Germline assignment: CDR1 SGHAT and CDR2 FQNNGV. The CDR3 nucleotides are TGTGCCAGCAGCTTAGTTTTTCAGGCCTCTTCACCCCTCCACTTT. It codes for CASSLVFQASSPLHF.

Notes on this clone: Other nucleotide sequences from this sample produce the same CDR3. The chain links TRBV3-1 (or the pseudogene TRBV3-2) to TRBJ1-3; a possible D gene is TRBD1 (5 bases). The CDR3 spans 14 residues. Germline CDR1 LGHDT, CDR2 YNNKEL (reference sequence). Trimming shortened V by 2 bases and J by 4 bases, and 9 bases separated the two germline ends. CDR3 sequence reads: CASSQFGAGNTIYF. DNA for the CDR3: TGTGCCAGCAGCCAATTTGGGGCCGGAAACACCATATATTTT.

The V call is TRBV19, the J call TRBJ1-3, with D uncertain. Per germline, CDR1 LNHDA and CDR2 SQIVND (reference sequence). Trimming left V 5 bases short and J 0 bases short, with 8 bases between. This CDR3 has 14 residues. CDR3 in DNA: TGTGCCAGTAGTCCCGCGAGCTCTGGAAACACCATATATTTT. Its translation is CASSPASSGNTIYF.

The chain has TRBV2 and TRBJ1-1, with TRBD1 matching 8 bases. CDR3 length equals 13 residues. Germline loops: CDR1 SNHLY, CDR2 FYNNEI. V was clipped by 4 bases and J by 3 bases; unmatched bases: 1. This CDR3 reads CASSGTGYTEAFF. The CDR3 nucleotides read TGTGCCAGCAGTGGGACAGGGTACACTGAAGCTTTCTTT.

This clone has only one observation. The chain employs TRBV5-1 and TRBJ2-7, with 8 bases matching TRBD2. V lost 3 bases to trimming and J lost 0 bases; unmatched junction nucleotides: 5. The CDR3 contains 15 residues. CDR1 is SGHRS, CDR2 YFSETQ, per germline. CDR3 sequence (DNA): TGCGCCAGCAGCTACTCAGCGGGGGCCTCCTACGAGCAGTACTTC. As protein: CASSYSAGASYEQYF.

V and J are TRBV15 and TRBJ1-1, with D possibly TRBD1 on 5 matching bases. Trimming left V 0 bases short and J 8 bases short, with 10 bases between. The CDR3 is 13 residues long. Germline CDR1 is LNHNV and CDR2 is YYDKDF (reference sequence). This CDR3 is CATSRDLAGEAFF. Written as DNA, the CDR3 is TGTGCCACCAGCAGAGATCTGGCAGGGGAAGCTTTCTTT.

The chain is built from TRBV5-1 and TRBJ1-2; D is perhaps TRBD1 (5 bases). The CDR3 loop spans 15 amino acids. The germline V gene encodes CDR1 SGHRS and CDR2 YFSETQ. V dropped 5 bases and J dropped 5 bases, with 19 bases sitting between them. The CDR3 DNA follows: TGCGCCAGCAGTGATGAGACGATAGGACAATATGGCTACACCTTC. Amino acids: CASSDETIGQYGYTF.

This clone was recorded many times. The rearrangement joins TRBV27 to TRBJ1-6, with D perhaps TRBD1 (6 bases). The V end was cut by 8 bases, the J end by 5 bases, with 10 bases between. The CDR3 contains 13 residues. Germline assignment: CDR1 MNHEY and CDR2 SMNVEV (reference sequence). The CDR3 DNA reads as TGTGCCAGCGGAACAGGGAATAATTCACCCCTCCACTTT. Its translation: CASGTGNNSPLHF.